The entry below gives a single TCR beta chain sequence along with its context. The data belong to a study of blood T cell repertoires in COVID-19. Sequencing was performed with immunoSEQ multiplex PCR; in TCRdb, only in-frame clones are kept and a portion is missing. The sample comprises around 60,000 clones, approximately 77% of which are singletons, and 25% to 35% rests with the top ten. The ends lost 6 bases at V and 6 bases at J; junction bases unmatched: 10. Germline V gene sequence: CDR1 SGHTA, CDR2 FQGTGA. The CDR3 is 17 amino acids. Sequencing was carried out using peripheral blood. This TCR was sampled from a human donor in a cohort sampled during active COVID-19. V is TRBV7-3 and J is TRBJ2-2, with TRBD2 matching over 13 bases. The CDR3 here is CASSSEGTSGKAGELFF. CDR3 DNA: TGTGCCAGCAGTTCCGAAGGGACTAGCGGGAAGGCCGGGGAGCTGTTTTTT.